Each of the 12 T cell receptor beta chains below was sequenced from the same sample in a study of siplizumab effects on memory and regulatory T cells. TCRdb's copy holds only in-frame clones and misses some; the assay was immunoSEQ multiplex PCR. The data show roughly 60,000 clones, more than 85% seen once. The specimen was CD8+ T cells sorted from blood. These receptor sequences come from a human donor in good health.

V gene TRBV13 combines with J gene TRBJ2-3; the match to TRBD1 covers 8 bases. V lost 5 bases to trimming and J lost 5 bases; unmatched junction nucleotides: 12. In germline, CDR1 is PRHDT, CDR2 FYEKMQ (reference sequence). The CDR3 is made up of 16 amino acids. In DNA form, the CDR3 reads TGTGCCAGCAGCCAGCGGACAGGGCTGGGAGGAGATACGCAGTATTTT. It codes for CASSQRTGLGGDTQYF. Variable domain in full (rest from reference TRBV13 and TRBJ2-3): AAGVIQSPRHLIKEKRETATLKCYPIPRHDTVYWYQQGPGQDPQFLISFYEKMQSDKGSIPDRFSAQQFSDYHSELNMSSLELGDSALYFCASSQRTGLGGDTQYFGPGTRLTVL.

V and J are TRBV21-1 and TRBJ2-5; the table calls TRBD2, which could not be checked here. TRBV21-1 is reported as a pseudogene. The CDR3 totals 19 residues. CDR3 sequence (DNA): TGTGCCAGCAGCAAAATAATCTCCCTAGCGGGGGGGGAGCAAGAGACCCAGTACTTC. It codes for CASSKIISLAGGEQETQYF.

This clone has just one count. V gene TRBV30 combines with J gene TRBJ2-3; 9 bases are a match to TRBD2. CDR3 size: 14 residues. Per germline, CDR1 GTSNPN and CDR2 SVGIG (reference sequence). The V gene end was trimmed by 5 bases and the J gene end by 0 bases; junction bases not matched to a gene: 3. The CDR3 DNA reads as TGTGCCTGGTCTAGCGGGGCTAGCACAGATACGCAGTATTTT. It codes for CAWSSGASTDTQYF.

The V call is TRBV4-1, the J call TRBJ2-2; 7 bases align to TRBD2. Trimming took 1 base from V and 5 from J; bases not matched to a gene: 4. Per germline, CDR1 MGHRA and CDR2 YSYEKL. The CDR3 runs 15 residues. This CDR3 reads CASSQGGSRTGELFF. The CDR3 DNA is TGCGCCAGCAGCCAAGGCGGGAGCCGGACCGGGGAGCTGTTTTTT.

The chain employs TRBV10-3 and TRBJ2-3; tentative D call: TRBD1 (5 bases). The CDR3 runs 16 residues. Germline values: CDR1 ENHRY, CDR2 SYGVKD. V was cut by 6 bases and J by 2 bases, with 18 bases left in between. The CDR3 is CAIRGAGGPDTDTQYF. Written as DNA, the CDR3 is TGTGCCATCAGAGGGGCAGGCGGCCCGGACACAGATACGCAGTATTTT.

The rearrangement uses TRBV29-1 and TRBJ1-2, with D uncertain. Germline CDR1 and CDR2: SQVTM and ANQGSEA. V shed 1 base and J shed 2 bases, with 8 bases lying between them. There are 13 residues in the CDR3. DNA for the CDR3: TGCAGCGTTGAAGGCGTTCCGAACTATGGCTACACCTTC. This codes for CSVEGVPNYGYTF.

The V and J genes are TRBV18 and TRBJ1-5; 7 positions match TRBD1. Germline V gene lookup returns CDR1 KGHSH and CDR2 LQKENI. The length of the CDR3 is 14 residues. The trim removed 6 bases at V and 6 bases at J, leaving 8 bases unmatched. The CDR3 DNA reads TGTGCCAGCTCCTATCAAGGGGGCGGTCAGCCCCAGCATTTT. Translation gives CASSYQGGGQPQHF.

The gene calls are TRBV7-9 and TRBJ2-7, with TRBD1 matching 11 bases. The CDR3 length is 15 residues. Germline CDR1 is SEHNR and CDR2 is FQNEAQ (reference sequence). V shed 3 bases and J 5 bases; nucleotides not matched to a gene: 6. CDR3 region: CASSFAGTGGDEQYF. The CDR3 DNA follows: TGTGCCAGCAGCTTCGCCGGGACAGGGGGGGACGAGCAGTACTTC.

V gene TRBV27 combines with J gene TRBJ1-2, with 7 bases aligning to TRBD1. CDR1 and CDR2 from the germline V gene are MNHEY and SMNVEV (reference sequence). There are 14 residues in the CDR3. Trimming took 5 bases from V and 4 from J; bases not matched to a gene: 7. CDR3 DNA: TGTGCCAGCAGTCAAGGGGGCGCGGGCTATGGCTACACCTTC. Protein sequence: CASSQGGAGYGYTF.

The gene calls are TRBV4-3 and TRBJ2-7, with D possibly TRBD2 on 6 matching bases. The CDR3 is made up of 15 amino acids. CDR1 is LGHNA, CDR2 YSLEER, per germline. The V and J ends lost 1 base and 3 bases respectively, with 13 bases between them. The CDR3 protein is CASSQGTTRDYEQYF. The CDR3 region has the DNA TGCGCCAGCAGCCAAGGTACGACTAGGGACTACGAGCAGTACTTC.

This clone appeared once. The CDR3 spells CASRTSGTYEQYF. In nucleotides, the CDR3 is TGTGCCAGCAGGACTAGCGGTACCTACGAGCAGTACTTC. The gene calls are TRBV6-5 and TRBJ2-7; TRBD2 agrees at 9 bases. Trimming took 6 bases from V and 2 from J; bases not matched to a gene: 2. The germline CDR1 and CDR2 sequences are MNHEY and SVGAGI. The CDR3 consists of 13 residues.

This chain links TRBV6-5 with TRBJ1-1; D call uncertain. V lost 4 bases, J lost 1 base, and 16 bases lay in between. This CDR3 is built from 16 residues. The V gene's germline CDR1 is MNHEY and CDR2 SVGAGI. The CDR3 sequence is CASSSEPVPGNTEAFF. For the CDR3, the DNA is TGTGCCAGCAGTTCTGAGCCAGTGCCAGGGAACACTGAAGCTTTCTTT.